The entry that follows covers one T cell receptor beta chain sequence. Its antigen is undetermined. The junction departs from the called germline gene at one end, perhaps through a read error. The entry originates in a study of T cells in Graves' hyperthyroidism and ophthalmopathy. Cells are PBMCs isolated from roughly 10 ml of fresh blood. There were TCR beta CDR3 regions amplified from RNA transcripts. The HTBI set primed first-round TCR CDR3 RT-PCR. Each CDR3 protein gets one entry after TCRdb re-called the multiplex PCR reads with MiXCR. The sample carries around 760,000 distinct CDR3 sequences, 30% to 40% recorded once. Germline lookup yields CDR1 SEHNR and CDR2 FQNEAQ (reference sequence). The CDR3 runs 12 residues. Study outcomes and limitations: Most thyroid clonotypes expanded above 0.001 appeared in blood too.

Source material: blood. The chain recombines TRBV7-9 with TRBJ2-5; D uncertain. This receptor was obtained from a woman aged 35 to 49 with Graves' hyperthyroidism. CDR3 amino acids: CASSLIEETQHF. Written as DNA, the CDR3 is TGTGCCAGCAGTTTAATTGAAGAGACCCAGCACTTC.